Listed here are 28 T cell receptor beta chains from one sample, sequenced in a study of blood T cell repertoires in COVID-19. Using immunoSEQ multiplex PCR, the repertoire was profiled, and TCRdb retains in-frame clones only, with some absent. The sample records roughly 160,000 clones, just over 90% being singletons. The sequencing sample was made of peripheral blood. The receptor set was obtained from a man younger than 30 with COVID-19, enrolled during active disease.

This clone has only one observation. The chain uses TRBV9 and TRBJ1-2; TRBD1 matches at 9 bases. V gave up 3 bases and J gave up 8 bases; unmatched junction bases: 8. Germline-derived CDR1 and CDR2 are SGDLS and YYNGEE. This CDR3 spans 14 amino acids. The CDR3 DNA reads TGTGCCAGCAGCGAAGTGGGGACAGGGTCGGGCTACACCTTC. Amino acids: CASSEVGTGSGYTF.

The table lists this clone with a count of one. V gene TRBV6-2 or TRBV6-3 combines with J gene TRBJ1-1; D remains ambiguous. This CDR3 is 11 amino acids long. V was shortened by 0 bases and J by 8 bases, with 4 bases between the two germline ends. CDR1 and CDR2 from the germline V gene are MNHEY and SVGEGT. CDR3 sequence reads: CASSYSTEAFF. The CDR3 coding sequence is TGTGCCAGCAGTTACTCGACAGAAGCTTTCTTT.

About this clone itself: The junction shows a germline mismatch at one end, possibly a read error. V and J are TRBV4-1 and TRBJ1-4; no clear D gene. The CDR3 spans 19 residues. Looked up from germline, CDR1 is MGHRA and CDR2 is YSYEKL. The chain's CDR3 is CASSQGLLRVKATNEKLLF. CDR3 in DNA: TGCGCCAGCAGCCAAGGGTTGTTGAGGGTAAAGGCAACTAATGAAAAACTGCTTTTT.

The V gene is TRBV29-1, the J gene TRBJ2-1; 9 nucleotides agree with TRBD1. Per germline, CDR1 SQVTM and CDR2 ANQGSEA. CDR3 length: 15 amino acids. J was trimmed by 6 bases and V by 4 bases; bases with no gene match: 10. The CDR3 region has the DNA TGCAGCGTTGCCTCGGACAGGGGTCTGTTCAATGAGCAGTTCTTC. It encodes CSVASDRGLFNEQFF.

The gene calls are TRBV18 and TRBJ2-3; maybe TRBD1 (6 bases). CDR3 length: 14 residues. V lost 3 bases to trimming and J lost 0 bases, with 7 bases between them. Germline CDR1 reads KGHSH; CDR2 reads LQKENI. As DNA, the CDR3 is TGTGCCAGCTCACCCAGGGGTAGCACAGATACGCAGTATTTT. This gives the protein CASSPRGSTDTQYF.

This chain links TRBV6-1 with TRBJ2-1, with D perhaps TRBD2 (9 bases). Germline loops: CDR1 MNHNS, CDR2 SASEGT. This CDR3 is 18 amino acids long. V was pared by 3 bases and J by 6 bases, with 24 bases between. The CDR3 protein is CASSDRGLAGTGGNEQFF. The DNA of the CDR3 is TGTGCCAGCAGTGACAGGGGGCTAGCGGGAACCGGGGGCAATGAGCAGTTCTTC.

The chain couples TRBV7-9 to TRBJ1-5, with D unclear. The CDR3 spans 13 residues. The V end was cut by 4 bases, the J end by 2 bases, with 6 bases between. From germline, CDR1 is SEHNR and CDR2 FQNEAQ (reference sequence). Here the CDR3 DNA reads TGTGCCAGCAGCTGGGCCGGCAATCAGCCCCAGCATTTT. Translating it yields CASSWAGNQPQHF. Based on the CDR3 plus reference TRBV7-9 and TRBJ1-5, the full variable domain is DTGVSQNPRHKITKRGQNVTFRCDPISEHNRLYWYRQTLGQGPEFLTYFQNEAQLEKSRLLSDRFSAERPKGSFSTLEIQRTEQGDSAMYLCASSWAGNQPQHFGDGTRLSIL.

This clone was seen once. This chain connects TRBV9 to TRBJ2-3; TRBD2 is a possible D gene (5 bases). The CDR3 length is 14 residues. Trimming stripped 4 bases from V and 1 base from J, with 10 bases between. The germline CDR1 and CDR2 sequences are SGDLS and YYNGEE. The CDR3 bases are TGTGCCAGCAGCAACGGGGATGGCACAGATACGCAGTATTTT. This gives the protein CASSNGDGTDTQYF.

This sequence joins TRBV7-9 and TRBJ1-1; 8 nucleotides match TRBD1. Germline V lookup: CDR1 SEHNR, CDR2 FQNEAQ (reference sequence). The CDR3 has 12 amino acids. The trim removed 5 bases at V and 10 bases at J, leaving 6 bases unmatched. CDR3 DNA sequence: TGTGCCAGCAGCGGGGACAGGTTGGTAGCTTTCTTT. Translation gives CASSGDRLVAFF.

V gene TRBV27 combines with J gene TRBJ2-1, with TRBD1 matching over 8 bases. The V and J ends lost 5 bases and 7 bases, in that order; junction bases with no gene match: 10. CDR3 length equals 15 residues. Germline loops: CDR1 MNHEY, CDR2 SMNVEV (reference sequence). Here the CDR3 DNA reads TGTGCCAGCAGTCGGGACAGGTGGGCGAAGAATGAGCAGTTCTTC. Its translation is CASSRDRWAKNEQFF.

V gene TRBV9 combines with J gene TRBJ1-2; maybe TRBD1 (5 bases). Looked up from germline, CDR1 is SGDLS and CDR2 is YYNGEE. This CDR3 comprises 15 residues. V dropped 0 bases and J dropped 4 bases, with 13 bases sitting between them. The CDR3 region has the DNA TGTGCCAGCAGCGTAGTCGGCGGAGGGGCCTATGGCTACACCTTC. Encoded protein: CASSVVGGGAYGYTF.

This chain connects TRBV19 to TRBJ1-1; D unresolved. Trimming shortened V by 6 bases and J by 2 bases, and 10 bases separated the two germline ends. Germline CDR1 and CDR2: LNHDA and SQIVND (reference sequence). This CDR3 is built from 13 residues. CDR3 sequence: CASRISINTEAFF. The CDR3, as DNA: TGTGCCAGTAGGATCAGTATAAACACTGAAGCTTTCTTT.

The V and J genes are TRBV27 and TRBJ2-1, with TRBD2 identical over 10 bases. The CDR3 runs to 15 residues. With V trimmed by 5 bases and J by 4 bases, 5 bases remained unmatched. CDR1 is MNHEY and CDR2 is SMNVEV in the germline V gene (reference sequence). CDR3: CASSPGLARYNEQFF. The CDR3, as DNA: TGTGCCAGCAGTCCGGGACTAGCGCGGTACAATGAGCAGTTCTTC.

The chain is built from TRBV7-9 and TRBJ2-1; possible D gene TRBD1, 6 bases. V lost 5 bases to trimming and J lost 2 bases, with 13 bases between them. CDR1 and CDR2 from the germline V gene are SEHNR and FQNEAQ (reference sequence). There are 15 residues in the CDR3. In DNA form, the CDR3 reads TGTGCCAGCAGCCAAGGACAGAGACCCTACAATGAGCAGTTCTTC. Its protein product is CASSQGQRPYNEQFF.

For this clone: The sample carries other DNA sequences with the same CDR3. The rearrangement links TRBV6-5 to TRBJ1-2; perhaps TRBD1 as D (6 bases). This CDR3 is built from 14 residues. The ends were cut back, 0 bases at V and 2 bases at J, with 7 bases in the middle. Germline V gene sequence: CDR1 MNHEY, CDR2 SVGAGI. The CDR3 nucleotides are TGTGCCAGCAGTTACTCTACAGGGAACTATGGCTACACCTTC. This encodes CASSYSTGNYGYTF.

This rearrangement joins TRBV15 to TRBJ2-2; 7 positions match TRBD2. The ends lost 7 bases at V and 3 bases at J; junction bases unmatched: 5. The germline gives CDR1 LNHNV, CDR2 YYDKDF (reference sequence). The CDR3 consists of 14 residues. This CDR3 is CATKERGYTGELFF. The CDR3, as DNA: TGTGCCACCAAGGAGCGGGGATACACCGGGGAGCTGTTTTTT.

This clone was observed once. V is TRBV11-2 and J is TRBJ2-2; 10 positions agree with TRBD2. The CDR3 has 16 residues. Germline lookup yields CDR1 SGHAT and CDR2 FQNNGV. V dropped 1 base and J dropped 4; count of bases not matched to a gene: 3. The CDR3: CASSLAGLASTGELFF. In nucleotides, the CDR3 is TGTGCCAGCAGCTTAGCGGGACTAGCGAGCACCGGGGAGCTGTTTTTT.

The V and J genes are TRBV18 and TRBJ2-1, with 14 positions matching TRBD2. This CDR3 comprises 17 residues. CDR1 is KGHSH and CDR2 is LQKENI in the germline V gene. Trimming at V came to 3 bases and at J to 3 bases, leaving 4 bases not matched to a gene. This chain's CDR3 is CASSPPGTSGGYNEQFF. As DNA, the CDR3 is TGTGCCAGCTCACCTCCCGGGACTAGCGGGGGCTACAATGAGCAGTTCTTC.

This chain uses TRBV7-2 with TRBJ2-3; D is unresolved. V lost 6 bases, J lost 2 bases, and 15 bases lay in between. The CDR3 is made up of 15 amino acids. Looked up from germline, CDR1 is SGHTA and CDR2 is FQGNSA. The DNA for the CDR3 is TGTGCCAGCAGGAGGAACGAGCTGTTCACAGATACGCAGTATTTT. Protein product: CASRRNELFTDTQYF.

The J gene is TRBJ2-1, the V gene TRBV2; no clear D. Germline V gene sequence: CDR1 SNHLY, CDR2 FYNNEI. The CDR3 is 11 residues long. V dropped 11 bases and J dropped 3 bases, with 8 bases sitting between them. CDR3 loop: CAWQNYNEQFF. In DNA form, the CDR3 reads TGTGCCTGGCAGAACTACAATGAGCAGTTCTTC.

The rearrangement joins TRBV9 to TRBJ2-1, with D perhaps TRBD2 (6 bases). Trimming pared 3 bases from V and 7 bases from J, leaving 23 bases between. Germline CDR1 is SGDLS and CDR2 is YYNGEE. This CDR3 comprises 17 residues. CDR3 sequence reads: CASSAPAGQSGRNEQFF. As DNA, the CDR3 is TGTGCCAGCAGCGCCCCCGCGGGTCAGAGCGGGCGTAATGAGCAGTTCTTC.

This rearrangement joins TRBV27 to TRBJ2-7; 12 bases map to TRBD2. CDR1 and CDR2 from the germline V gene are MNHEY and SMNVEV (reference sequence). The CDR3 covers 15 residues. J was trimmed by 2 bases and V by 5 bases; bases with no gene match: 4. The DNA for the CDR3 is TGTGCCAGCAGTCCACTAGCGGGAGGTACCTACGAGCAGTACTTC. Protein product: CASSPLAGGTYEQYF.

The genes are TRBV5-1 and TRBJ2-7, with 8 bases fitting TRBD2. This CDR3 contains 16 residues. The J segment lost 3 bases and the V segment lost 0 bases, leaving 8 bases of the junction unmatched. The germline gives CDR1 SGHRS, CDR2 YFSETQ. DNA of the CDR3: TGCGCCAGCAGCTTGGCCAGAGCGGGAGATGGCTACGAGCAGTACTTC. Translating gives CASSLARAGDGYEQYF.

CDR3 coding DNA: TGTGCCATCAGTGAGTCCCTACTAGCTGAGCAGTTCTTC. Amino acids: CAISESLLAEQFF. The chain uses TRBV10-3 and TRBJ2-1; D is possibly TRBD2 (6 bases). The CDR3 loop spans 13 amino acids. Germline V CDR1 and CDR2: ENHRY, SYGVKD. Trimming removed 0 bases at V and 9 bases at J, with 9 bases between.

The chain employs TRBV4-1 and TRBJ2-7, with a tentative D call TRBD2 (6 bases). CDR3 length equals 15 residues. V dropped 5 bases and J dropped 7 bases, with 21 bases sitting between them. Germline V gene data show CDR1 as MGHRA and CDR2 as YSYEKL. The CDR3 is CASSFRDWGPGEQYF. The CDR3 coding sequence is TGCGCCAGCAGCTTCCGGGACTGGGGCCCGGGGGAGCAGTACTTC.

This sequence joins TRBV30 and TRBJ2-7, with 7 bases identical to TRBD1. The CDR3 length is 15 residues. The V segment lost 2 bases and the J segment 3 bases; nucleotides outside the gene matches: 10. CDR1 and CDR2 from the germline V gene are GTSNPN and SVGIG (reference sequence). The CDR3 nucleotides read TGTGCCTGGAGTAGACGAATGACAGGGAACTACGAGCAGTACTTC. Translation gives CAWSRRMTGNYEQYF.

The genes are TRBV19 and TRBJ1-2, with D hard to call. The germline CDR1 and CDR2 sequences are LNHDA and SQIVND (reference sequence). The CDR3 has 14 residues. Trimming shortened V by 5 bases and J by 8 bases, and 18 bases separated the two germline ends. The CDR3 coding sequence is TGTGCCAGTAGTGCCAGTCCCAATTCGAGGGGCTACACCTTC. Protein: CASSASPNSRGYTF.

The gene calls are TRBV7-9 and TRBJ1-1; D remains unclear. This CDR3 is 14 amino acids long. The V gene's germline CDR1 is SEHNR and CDR2 FQNEAQ (reference sequence). Trimming removed 4 bases at V and 6 bases at J, with 15 bases between. CDR3 amino acids: CASSSFGFSAEAFF. In DNA, the CDR3 is TGTGCCAGCAGCTCCTTCGGGTTTTCTGCTGAAGCTTTCTTT.